These 19 T cell receptor beta chains originate from one sample sequenced in a study of blood T cell repertoires in COVID-19. Sequencing used immunoSEQ multiplex PCR; TCRdb keeps in-frame clones, though not all of them. This table holds more than 200,000 clones, roughly 80% found once. The specimen sequenced was peripheral blood. These TCRs come from a woman in her 70s with active or convalescent COVID-19.

The chain couples TRBV27 to TRBJ1-5, with D perhaps TRBD1 (5 bases). Trimming took off 6 bases at V and 5 bases at J, with 11 bases between the two ends. CDR1 and CDR2 (germline): MNHEY, SMNVEV (reference sequence). This CDR3 has 13 residues. Here the CDR3 reads CASRAGDYQPQHF. Here the CDR3 DNA reads TGTGCCAGCAGGGCGGGGGATTATCAGCCCCAGCATTTT.

This clone appeared a few times. The rearrangement links TRBV28 to TRBJ2-5, with D possibly matching TRBD1 (6 bases). The length of the CDR3 is 13 residues. Germline assignment: CDR1 MDHEN and CDR2 SYDVKM. Trimming took 6 bases from V and 5 from J, leaving 13 bases between them. In DNA form, the CDR3 reads TGTGCCAGCAGCCCAGGGGATGTGGAGACCCAGTACTTC. Translating it yields CASSPGDVETQYF.

J is TRBJ1-3 and V is TRBV12-3 or TRBV12-4, with 7 bases aligning to TRBD1. This CDR3 has 13 amino acids. J lost 2 bases, V lost 6 bases, and 1 base had no gene match. The CDR3 region is CASSDRAGNTIYF. Written as DNA, the CDR3 is TGTGCCAGCAGCGACAGGGCTGGAAACACCATATATTTT.

The CDR3 sequence: CASSWLGGIDTQYF. Here the CDR3 DNA reads TGTGCCAGCAGCTGGCTGGGGGGAATAGATACGCAGTATTTT. V is TRBV2 and J is TRBJ2-3; D might be TRBD2 (6 bases). The germline V gene encodes CDR1 SNHLY and CDR2 FYNNEI. V gave up 6 bases and J gave up 5 bases, with 15 bases separating them. There are 14 residues in the CDR3.

The chain carries TRBV6-4 and TRBJ1-1; TRBD1 might be the D (5 bases). V lost 6 bases to trimming and J lost 5 bases, with 13 bases between them. Per the germline V gene, CDR1 is MRHNA and CDR2 is SNTAGT. CDR3 length equals 13 residues. CDR3 sequence reads: CASSTQEGTEAFF. For the CDR3, the DNA is TGTGCCAGCAGCACCCAGGAGGGGACTGAAGCTTTCTTT.

This clone was counted a few times. The J gene is TRBJ1-2, the V gene TRBV11-2; D gene unclear. The CDR3 length is 13 residues. V lost 5 bases to trimming and J lost 3 bases, with 10 bases between them. The germline gives CDR1 SGHAT, CDR2 FQNNGV. CDR3 coding DNA: TGTGCCAGCAGCCGTACTCTAGACTATGGCTACACCTTC. It yields the protein CASSRTLDYGYTF.

The chain is built from TRBV7-9 and TRBJ1-1; tentatively, D is TRBD1 (6 bases). Germline-derived CDR1 and CDR2 are SEHNR and FQNEAQ (reference sequence). The CDR3 covers 14 residues. V was cut by 7 bases and J by 1 base, with 13 bases left in between. The CDR3 bases are TGTGCCAGCACCATTCACAGGGAGAACACTGAAGCTTTCTTT. Its protein is CASTIHRENTEAFF.

The J gene is TRBJ1-2, the V gene TRBV27; 9 bases are shared with TRBD1. Germline V gene lookup returns CDR1 MNHEY and CDR2 SMNVEV (reference sequence). The CDR3 consists of 16 residues. Trimming cost V 4 bases and J 5 bases; bases outside gene matches: 11. In nucleotides, the CDR3 is TGTGCCAGCAGTTCCACCGGGACAGGGTATTGGTATGGCTACACCTTC. This gives the protein CASSSTGTGYWYGYTF.

The gene calls are TRBV27 and TRBJ1-3; a weak D match, TRBD1 (6 bases). CDR3 length equals 13 residues. With 8 bases removed from V and 2 bases from J, the gap between germline ends came to 10 bases. Germline V gene lookup returns CDR1 MNHEY and CDR2 SMNVEV (reference sequence). As DNA, the CDR3 is TGTGCCAGCCACTCAGGGGCTGGAAACACCATATATTTT. Its protein product is CASHSGAGNTIYF.

The V gene is TRBV5-1, the J gene TRBJ2-1; 11 nucleotides align to TRBD2. This CDR3 comprises 17 residues. V trimming: 5 bases; J trimming: 1 base; junction bases outside the gene matches: 8. Germline V CDR1 and CDR2: SGHRS, YFSETQ. In DNA, the CDR3 is TGCGCCAGCAGGGCCGGGACTAGCGGCCCTTCCTACAATGAGCAGTTCTTC. Residues: CASRAGTSGPSYNEQFF.

Remarks on this clone: Sequence at one end of the junction differs from germline and may be a read error. V usage is TRBV7-7 and J usage is TRBJ1-5; maybe TRBD1 (5 bases). This CDR3 spans 17 amino acids. The germline V gene encodes CDR1 SSHAT and CDR2 FNYEAQ (reference sequence). The CDR3 DNA follows: TGTGCTAGCAGCTTACATAGACAGATCAAGAGCAATCAGCCCCAGCATTTT. It yields the protein CASSLHRQIKSNQPQHF.

The count of this clone is one. This chain connects TRBV5-1 to TRBJ1-4; TRBD1 matches 8 bases. The V gene end was trimmed by 5 bases and the J gene end by 7 bases; junction bases not matched to a gene: 10. Germline CDR1 SGHRS, CDR2 YFSETQ. This CDR3 spans 15 amino acids. The CDR3 coding sequence is TGCGCCAGCAGGCCCACCCCAGGGGGCGGTGAAAAACTGTTTTTT. It encodes CASRPTPGGGEKLFF.

This clone was detected only once. V gene TRBV5-1 combines with J gene TRBJ2-4, with D possibly TRBD1 on 7 matching bases. The germline CDR1 and CDR2 sequences are SGHRS and YFSETQ. This CDR3 is built from 13 residues. Trimming removed 0 bases from V and 13 bases from J, with 14 bases in between. CDR3 sequence reads: CASSLGQGGGQYF. The CDR3, as DNA: TGCGCCAGCAGCTTGGGACAGGGAGGAGGGCAGTACTTC. Combining the CDR3 with reference TRBV5-1 and TRBJ2-4 gives the whole variable domain KAGVTQTPRYLIKTRGQQVTLSCSPISGHRSVSWYQQTPGQGLQFLFEYFSETQRNKGNFPGRFSGRQFSNSRSEMNVSTLELGDSALYLCASSLGQGGGQYFGAGTRLSVL.

The chain combines TRBV6-5 with TRBJ2-7; the D gene is possibly TRBD1 (6 bases). Trimming took 4 bases from V and 4 from J, leaving 14 bases between them. The germline V gene encodes CDR1 MNHEY and CDR2 SVGAGI. The CDR3 contains 14 residues. DNA for the CDR3: TGTGCCAGCAGTTCGTGGACAGCCTTATACGAGCAGTACTTC. It codes for CASSSWTALYEQYF.

The chain recombines TRBV3-1 (or the pseudogene TRBV3-2) with TRBJ2-7; 7 bases match TRBD1. J gave up 6 bases and V 5 bases, and 10 bases lay outside the gene matches. The CDR3 loop spans 14 amino acids. From germline, CDR1 is LGHDT and CDR2 YNNKEL (reference sequence). The CDR3 sequence is CASSNRPRDSEQYF. The CDR3 bases are TGTGCCAGCAGCAATCGCCCTCGGGACAGCGAGCAGTACTTC.

V is TRBV5-8 and J is TRBJ2-3; D is perhaps TRBD1 (6 bases). This CDR3 has 15 amino acids. Per germline, CDR1 SGHTS and CDR2 YDEGEE. V was clipped by 0 bases and J by 0 bases, with 8 bases between them. The CDR3 region is CASSLERGSTDTQYF. In DNA form, the CDR3 reads TGTGCCAGCAGCTTGGAGAGGGGGAGCACAGATACGCAGTATTTT.

With respect to this clone: At the DNA level, this CDR3 is encoded by other sequences in the same sample as well. The V gene is TRBV3-1 (or the pseudogene TRBV3-2), the J gene TRBJ1-3; D not resolved. CDR1 is LGHDT and CDR2 is YNNKEL in the germline V gene (reference sequence). V was cut by 3 bases and J by 2 bases, with 5 bases left in between. This CDR3 has 13 residues. The CDR3 nucleotides read TGTGCCAGCAGCCAGAGCGCTGGAAACACCATATATTTT. This sequence encodes CASSQSAGNTIYF.

This clone was counted once. V gene TRBV7-2 combines with J gene TRBJ1-5; D uncertain. The germline V gene has CDR1 SGHTA and CDR2 FQGNSA. The germline V and J ends were trimmed by 0 bases and 7 bases, with 4 bases remaining between them. The CDR3 is 12 residues long. The CDR3 is CASSLARQPQHF. The CDR3 DNA follows: TGTGCCAGCAGCTTAGCACGGCAGCCCCAGCATTTT. Using reference TRBV7-2 and TRBJ1-5 for the parts outside the CDR3, the full variable domain is GAGVSQSPSNKVTEKGKDVELRCDPISGHTALYWYRQSLGQGLEFLIYFQGNSAPDKSGLPSDRFSAERTGGSVSTLTIQRTQQEDSAVYLCASSLARQPQHFGDGTRLSIL.

The V call is TRBV24-1, the J call TRBJ2-1, with D tentatively TRBD2 (5 bases). The CDR3 covers 12 residues. Per the germline V gene, CDR1 is KGHDR and CDR2 is SFDVKD. Trimming cost V 7 bases and J 4 bases, with 7 bases left between them. CDR3 nucleotide sequence: TGTGCCACCAGCGGGGTATACAATGAGCAGTTCTTC. This encodes CATSGVYNEQFF.